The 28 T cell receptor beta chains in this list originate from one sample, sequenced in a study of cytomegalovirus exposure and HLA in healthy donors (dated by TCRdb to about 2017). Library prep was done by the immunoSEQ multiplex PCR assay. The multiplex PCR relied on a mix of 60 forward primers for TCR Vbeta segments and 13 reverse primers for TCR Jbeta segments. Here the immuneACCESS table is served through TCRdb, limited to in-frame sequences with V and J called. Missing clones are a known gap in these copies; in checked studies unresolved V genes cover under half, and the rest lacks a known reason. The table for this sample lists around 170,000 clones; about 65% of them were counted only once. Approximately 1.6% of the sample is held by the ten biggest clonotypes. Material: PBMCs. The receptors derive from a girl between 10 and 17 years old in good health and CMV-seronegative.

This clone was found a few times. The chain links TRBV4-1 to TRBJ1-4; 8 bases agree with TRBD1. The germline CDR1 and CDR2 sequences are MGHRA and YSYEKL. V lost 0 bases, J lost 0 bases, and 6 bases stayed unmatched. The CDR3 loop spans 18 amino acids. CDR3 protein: CASSQDLTGAATNEKLFF. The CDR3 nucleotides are TGCGCCAGCAGCCAAGATTTGACAGGGGCTGCAACTAATGAAAAACTGTTTTTT.

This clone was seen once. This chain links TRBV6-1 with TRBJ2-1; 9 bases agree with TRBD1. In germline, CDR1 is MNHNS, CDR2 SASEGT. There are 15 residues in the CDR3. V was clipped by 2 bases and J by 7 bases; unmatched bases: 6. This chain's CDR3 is CASSEKGTGLNEQFF. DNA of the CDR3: TGTGCCAGCAGTGAAAAGGGGACAGGGCTGAATGAGCAGTTCTTC.

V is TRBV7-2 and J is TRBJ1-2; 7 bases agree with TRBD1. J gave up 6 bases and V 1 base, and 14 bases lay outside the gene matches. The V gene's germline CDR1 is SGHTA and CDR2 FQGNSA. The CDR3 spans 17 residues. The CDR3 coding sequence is TGTGCCAGCAGCTTAGTTTCGTGGCAGGGGGGAGAAGATGGCTACACCTTC. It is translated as CASSLVSWQGGEDGYTF.

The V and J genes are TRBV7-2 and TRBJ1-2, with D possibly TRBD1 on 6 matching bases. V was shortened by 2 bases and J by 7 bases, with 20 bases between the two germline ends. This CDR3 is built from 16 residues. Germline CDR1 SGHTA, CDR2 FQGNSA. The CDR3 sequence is CASSLRVTGSGTGYTF. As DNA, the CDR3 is TGTGCCAGCAGCTTAAGGGTAACAGGGTCAGGCACTGGCTACACCTTC.

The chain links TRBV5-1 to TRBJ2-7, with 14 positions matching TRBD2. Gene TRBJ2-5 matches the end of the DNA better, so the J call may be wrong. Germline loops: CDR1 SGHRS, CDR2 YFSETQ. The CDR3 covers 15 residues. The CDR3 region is CASSQGLAGEETQYF. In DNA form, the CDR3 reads TGCGCCAGCAGCCAGGGACTAGCGGGGGAAGAGACCCAGTACTTC.

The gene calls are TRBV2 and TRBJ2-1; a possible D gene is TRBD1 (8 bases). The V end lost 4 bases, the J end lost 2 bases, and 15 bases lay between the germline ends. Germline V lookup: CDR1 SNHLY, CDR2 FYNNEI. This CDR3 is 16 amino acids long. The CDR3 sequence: CASSVQGGAAYNEQFF. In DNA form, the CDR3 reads TGTGCCAGCAGTGTACAGGGGGGGGCGGCCTACAATGAGCAGTTCTTC.

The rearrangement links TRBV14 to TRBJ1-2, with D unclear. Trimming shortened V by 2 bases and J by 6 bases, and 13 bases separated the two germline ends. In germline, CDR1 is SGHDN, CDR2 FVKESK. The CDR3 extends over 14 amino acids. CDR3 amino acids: CASSQTGGPDGYTF. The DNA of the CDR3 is TGTGCCAGCAGCCAAACGGGAGGGCCGGATGGCTACACCTTC.

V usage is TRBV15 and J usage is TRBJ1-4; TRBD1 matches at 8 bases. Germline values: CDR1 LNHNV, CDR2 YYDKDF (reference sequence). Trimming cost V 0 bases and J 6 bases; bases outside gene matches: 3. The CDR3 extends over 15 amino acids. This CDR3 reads CATSREYRGDEKLFF. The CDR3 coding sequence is TGTGCCACCAGCAGAGAATACAGGGGGGATGAAAAACTGTTTTTT.

The CDR3 DNA reads TGTGCCTTAAAGGGGCTAGCGGAACCTCGGAATACGCAGTATTTT. It yields the protein CALKGLAEPRNTQYF. This rearrangement joins TRBV30 to TRBJ2-3; 7 bases are a match to TRBD2. The trim removed 7 bases at V and 7 bases at J, leaving 17 bases unmatched. Germline loops: CDR1 GTSNPN, CDR2 SVGIG (reference sequence). The CDR3 contains 15 residues.

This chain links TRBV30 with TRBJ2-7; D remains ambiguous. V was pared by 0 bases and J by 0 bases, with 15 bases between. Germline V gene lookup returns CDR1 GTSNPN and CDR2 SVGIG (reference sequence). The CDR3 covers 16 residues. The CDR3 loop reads CAWSVHSLIASYEQYF. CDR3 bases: TGTGCCTGGAGTGTACATAGCTTGATAGCCTCCTACGAGCAGTACTTC.

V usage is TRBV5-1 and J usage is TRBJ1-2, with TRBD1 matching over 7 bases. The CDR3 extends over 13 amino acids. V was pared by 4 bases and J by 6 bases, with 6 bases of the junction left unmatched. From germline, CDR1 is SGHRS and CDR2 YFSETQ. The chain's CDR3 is CASSLRTGNGYTF. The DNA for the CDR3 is TGCGCCAGCAGCCTTCGGACAGGCAATGGCTACACCTTC.

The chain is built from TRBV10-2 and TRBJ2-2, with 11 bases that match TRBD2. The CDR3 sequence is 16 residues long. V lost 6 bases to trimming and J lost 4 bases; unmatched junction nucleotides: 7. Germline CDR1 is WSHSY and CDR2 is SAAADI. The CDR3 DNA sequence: TGCGCCAGCAGGCTAGCGGGGGGCGGTGGCACCGGGGAGCTGTTTTTT. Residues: CASRLAGGGGTGELFF.

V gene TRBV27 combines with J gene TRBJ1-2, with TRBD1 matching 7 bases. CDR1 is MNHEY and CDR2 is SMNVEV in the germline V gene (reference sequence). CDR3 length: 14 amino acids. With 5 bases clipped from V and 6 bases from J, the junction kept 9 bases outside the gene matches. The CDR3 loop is CASSPGRGADGYTF. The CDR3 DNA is TGTGCCAGCAGTCCCGGCAGGGGGGCGGATGGCTACACCTTC.

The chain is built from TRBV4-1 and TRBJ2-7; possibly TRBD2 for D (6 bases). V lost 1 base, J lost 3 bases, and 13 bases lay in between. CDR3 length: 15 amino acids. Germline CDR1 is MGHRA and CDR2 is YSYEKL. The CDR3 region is CASSQAGVGIYEQYF. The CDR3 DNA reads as TGCGCCAGCAGCCAAGCGGGGGTAGGCATCTACGAGCAGTACTTC.

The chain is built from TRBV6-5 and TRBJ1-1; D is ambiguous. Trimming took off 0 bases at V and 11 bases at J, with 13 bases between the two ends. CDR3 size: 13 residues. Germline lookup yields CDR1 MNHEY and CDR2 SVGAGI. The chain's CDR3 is CASSYSIPARAFF. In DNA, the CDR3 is TGTGCCAGCAGTTACTCGATTCCCGCTAGGGCTTTCTTT.

Here the CDR3 reads CASSSSSAESSYEQYF. The CDR3 DNA sequence: TGTGCCAGCAGCTCAAGTAGTGCGGAGAGCTCCTACGAGCAGTACTTC. The chain links TRBV7-9 to TRBJ2-7; unclear D gene. CDR1 and CDR2 from the germline V gene are SEHNR and FQNEAQ (reference sequence). The V and J ends lost 4 bases and 0 bases respectively, with 16 bases between them. This CDR3 region has 16 residues.

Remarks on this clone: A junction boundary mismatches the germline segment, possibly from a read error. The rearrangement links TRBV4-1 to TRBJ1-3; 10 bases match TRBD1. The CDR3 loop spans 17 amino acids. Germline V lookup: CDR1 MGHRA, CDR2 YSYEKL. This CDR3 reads CASSQFLLGSGTGVKHF. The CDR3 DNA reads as TGCGCCAGCAGCCAATTTTTGCTGGGATCTGGGACAGGGGTTAAGCATTTT.

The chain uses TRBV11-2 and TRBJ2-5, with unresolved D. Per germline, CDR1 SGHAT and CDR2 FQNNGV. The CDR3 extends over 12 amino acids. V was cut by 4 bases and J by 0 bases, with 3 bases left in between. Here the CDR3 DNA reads TGTGCCAGCAGCTCTAACCAAGAGACCCAGTACTTC. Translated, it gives CASSSNQETQYF.

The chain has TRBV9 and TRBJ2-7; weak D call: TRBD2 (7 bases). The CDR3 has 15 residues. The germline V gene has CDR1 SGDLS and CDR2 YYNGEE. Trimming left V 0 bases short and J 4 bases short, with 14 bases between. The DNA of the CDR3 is TGTGCCAGCAGCGTAGATGGGGGGGGGCAGTACGAGCAGTACTTC. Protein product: CASSVDGGGQYEQYF.

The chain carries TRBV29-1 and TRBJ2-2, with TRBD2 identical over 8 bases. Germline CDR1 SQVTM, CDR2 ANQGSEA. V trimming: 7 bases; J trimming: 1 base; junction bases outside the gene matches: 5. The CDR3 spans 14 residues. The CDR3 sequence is CSARGGGNTGELFF. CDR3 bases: TGCAGCGCCCGGGGGGGAGGGAACACCGGGGAGCTGTTTTTT.

The DNA of the CDR3 is TGTGCCAGCTCATCAAGACAGAACACTGAAGCTTTCTTT. Amino acid sequence: CASSSRQNTEAFF. The gene calls are TRBV18 and TRBJ1-1; unclear D gene. With 5 bases removed from V and 1 base from J, the gap between germline ends came to 8 bases. This CDR3 is 13 amino acids long. Germline values: CDR1 KGHSH, CDR2 LQKENI.

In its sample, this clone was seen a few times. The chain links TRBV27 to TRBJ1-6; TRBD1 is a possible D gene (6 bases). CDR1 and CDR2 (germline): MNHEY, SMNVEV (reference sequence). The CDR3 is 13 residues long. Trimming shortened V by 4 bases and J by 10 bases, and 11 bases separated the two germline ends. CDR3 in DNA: TGTGCCAGCAGTTACAGGGAAGAGTCACCCCTCCACTTT. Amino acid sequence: CASSYREESPLHF.

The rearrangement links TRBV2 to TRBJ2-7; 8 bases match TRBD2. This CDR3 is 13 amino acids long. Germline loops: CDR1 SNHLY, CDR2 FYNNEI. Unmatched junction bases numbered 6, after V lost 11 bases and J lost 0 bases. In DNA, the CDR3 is TGTGCCCCGGGGGGGGGTACCTCCTACGAGCAGTACTTC. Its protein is CAPGGGTSYEQYF.

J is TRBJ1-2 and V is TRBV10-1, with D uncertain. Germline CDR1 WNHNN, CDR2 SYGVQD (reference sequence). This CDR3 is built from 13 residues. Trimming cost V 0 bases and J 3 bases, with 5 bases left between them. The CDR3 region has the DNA TGCGCCAGCAGTGAGTCGGCGGACTATGGCTACACCTTC. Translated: CASSESADYGYTF.

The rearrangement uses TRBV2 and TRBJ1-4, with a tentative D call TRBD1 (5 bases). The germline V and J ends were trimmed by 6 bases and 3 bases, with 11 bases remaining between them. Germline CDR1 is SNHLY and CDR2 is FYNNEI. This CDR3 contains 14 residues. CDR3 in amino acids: CASRGAVPNEKLFF. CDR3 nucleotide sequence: TGTGCCAGCAGAGGGGCAGTACCTAATGAAAAACTGTTTTTT.

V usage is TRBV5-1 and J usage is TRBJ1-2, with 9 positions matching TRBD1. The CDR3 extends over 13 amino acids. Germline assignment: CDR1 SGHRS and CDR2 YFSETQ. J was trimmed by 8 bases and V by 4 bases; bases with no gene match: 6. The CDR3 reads CASSDQTGGGYTF. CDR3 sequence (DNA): TGCGCCAGCAGCGACCAAACAGGGGGCGGCTACACCTTC. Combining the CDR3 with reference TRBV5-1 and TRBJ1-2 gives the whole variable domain KAGVTQTPRYLIKTRGQQVTLSCSPISGHRSVSWYQQTPGQGLQFLFEYFSETQRNKGNFPGRFSGRQFSNSRSEMNVSTLELGDSALYLCASSDQTGGGYTFGSGTRLTVV.

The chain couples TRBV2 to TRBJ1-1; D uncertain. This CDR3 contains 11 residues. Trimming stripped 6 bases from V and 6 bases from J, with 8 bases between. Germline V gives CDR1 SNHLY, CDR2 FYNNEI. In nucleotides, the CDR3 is TGTGCCAGCAGGACGGGTCCTGAAGCTTTCTTT. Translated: CASRTGPEAFF.

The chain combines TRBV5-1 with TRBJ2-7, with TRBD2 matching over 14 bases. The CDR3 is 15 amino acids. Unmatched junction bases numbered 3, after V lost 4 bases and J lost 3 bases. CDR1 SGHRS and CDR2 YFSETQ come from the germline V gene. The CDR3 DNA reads TGCGCCAGCAGCGGGGGACTAGCGGGAGTCTACGAGCAGTACTTC. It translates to CASSGGLAGVYEQYF.